A selection of T cell receptor beta chains follows, all from one sample in a study of blood T cell repertoires in COVID-19. The repertoire was sequenced with immunoSEQ multiplex PCR; TCRdb's copy has only in-frame clones and lacks some. The data show approximately 65,000 clones, 90% seen once. Sequencing used peripheral blood. These receptors originate from a man in his fifties with COVID-19, enrolled during active disease. The CDR3 runs from the conserved cysteine through the conserved F or W. D genes are given only for firm matches. Not every row has a clone size; where given, it reads once, few, many or a size class.

cdr3_length d_call j_call clone_size v_call cdr3_aa cdr3_nt
16 TRBD1 TRBJ1-3 - TRBV28 CASSPIDRVPSDTIYF TGTGCCAGCAGTCCGATAGACAGGGTCCCTTCGGACACCATATATTTT
13 - TRBJ2-7 once TRBV18 CASSPIGSGEQYF TGTGCCAGCTCACCCATTGGTTCGGGCGAGCAGTACTTC
11 - TRBJ1-1 - TRBV20-1 CRGVGGNEAFF TGCAGAGGCGTAGGGGGTAATGAAGCTTTCTTT
13 - TRBJ2-5 - TRBV6-5 CATKKNARETQYF TGTGCCACCAAAAAAAACGCCCGGGAGACCCAGTACTTC
17 TRBD2 TRBJ2-1 - TRBV29-1 CSVSGTSGSRTYNEQFF TGCAGCGTTTCCGGGACTAGCGGGAGTAGGACCTACAATGAGCAGTTCTTC
14 - TRBJ2-1 - TRBV19 CASSISRGAGEQFF TGTGCCAGTAGTATAAGCCGCGGGGCTGGTGAGCAGTTCTTC
14 - TRBJ1-5 - TRBV19 CASSEQGWNQPQHF TGTGCCAGTAGTGAGCAGGGGTGGAATCAGCCCCAGCATTTT
15 TRBD1 TRBJ2-7 - TRBV5-8 CASRRTGPSSYEQYF TGTGCCAGCCGCCGGACAGGGCCTAGCTCCTACGAGCAGTACTTC
18 TRBD1 TRBJ2-2 - TRBV25-1 CASSGQIPGQGNTGELFF TGTGCCAGCAGTGGGCAGATACCGGGACAGGGGAACACCGGGGAGCTGTTTTTT
15 TRBD1 TRBJ2-3 - TRBV4-1 CASSPSRGRSDTQYF TGCGCCAGCAGCCCGTCTAGGGGGCGCTCAGATACGCAGTATTTT